This paragraph covers one TCR beta chain sequence. What it binds is unknown. This sample was taken from a study of post-analysis software for immune sequencing data. Regarding the study as a whole: Normalized Chao1 diversity was significantly lower in multiple sclerosis patients than in controls. Under F measure analysis, samples from one preparation batch co-clustered strongly. A few TRBV segments, TRBV5-6, TRBV5-1 and TRBV20-1 among them, were found more frequent in patients than controls.

The TCR beta cDNA libraries carried unique molecular identifiers. One entry per CDR3 protein results from TCRdb running MiXCR on the PCR reads. The sample consists of about 620,000 distinct CDR3 sequences, 40% to 50% of them appearing once. The CDR3 is 14 amino acids. The ends were cut back, 6 bases at V and 4 bases at J, with 14 bases in the middle. This clonotype was sampled from a girl under 18 with multiple sclerosis. Sequenced material: blood. The rearrangement joins TRBV12-3 or TRBV12-4 to TRBJ2-3; no clear D gene. The CDR3 is CASSPPYAADTQYF. The CDR3 DNA reads as TGTGCCAGCAGCCCTCCCTACGCCGCAGATACGCAGTATTTT.